This TCR beta chain derives from a study of OX40 agonist ivuxolimab in advanced cancers. Study context: Those treated in dose escalation had hepatocellular carcinoma, melanoma, renal cell cancer or head and neck cancer. Findings and caveats of the study: The CD4+ and CD8+ T cells in the blood had expanded clonally by week 6 at 0.1 to 3.0 mg/kg. Low normalized T-cell clonal expansion also characterized some of the nonresponders.

Profiling relied on immunoSEQ multiplex PCR, and the TCRdb table lists in-frame clones only, not all of them. The sample yields 58,000 or so clones, roughly nine tenths seen once. Turning to this clone: Its matching antigen is unknown.

Per the germline V gene, CDR1 is WNHNN and CDR2 is SYGVQD (reference sequence). V was pared by 4 bases and J by 6 bases, with 13 bases between. CDR3 length: 14 amino acids. This specimen consisted of CD4+ or CD8+ T cells sorted from blood, obtained in a trial of the OX40 agonist ivuxolimab. This receptor was obtained from an adult with an advanced solid tumor such as melanoma, head and neck, liver or kidney cancer. The chain has TRBV10-1 and TRBJ1-5; D may be TRBD1 (5 bases). The CDR3 DNA is TGCGCCAGCAGTGTTCCCCGGGGGAGTCAGCCCCAGCATTTT. This codes for CASSVPRGSQPQHF.